The subject of this entry is one TCR beta chain. What it binds is not known. This sample is part of a study of monozygotic twins with inflammatory bowel disease. Study-level findings and limits: Repertoire likeness was no different across concordant and discordant twins, perhaps owing to restricted power.

Each UMI, carrying a 6-nucleotide sample barcode, came from template switching. TCRdb re-called the 5' RACE reads and gives one entry per CDR3 protein, without DNA. The data include around 410,000 distinct CDR3 sequences; the top ten clones carry 2% to 2.5%. This CDR3 contains 17 residues. Germline V gene data show CDR1 as SGHRS and CDR2 as YFSETQ. This TCR derives from a human donor with ulcerative colitis or Crohn's disease, or a healthy co-twin of an affected twin (not recorded which). Material for sequencing was blood. The chain has TRBV5-1 and TRBJ2-4; checking the TCRdb D call of TRBD2 is not possible without DNA. CDR3 protein: CASSLGLAGPAKNIQYF.